The clone carrying this TCR beta chain was seen once. The size of this beta chain means little, since it is a stray read in a library made for alpha chains. There are 12 residues in the CDR3. This sample is drawn from a study of spatial heterogeneity in lung cancer. At the level of the study: In raw reads, more than 9.5 appearances on average were recorded for each unique TCR and UMI combination.

Sample time point: sample taken at primary tumor resection. Material for sequencing was whole RNA from tumor, nontumor lung or frozen PBMC, left unsorted. The donors, around 71 patients with untreated early-stage non-small cell lung cancer, provided the samples. TCRdb used MiXCR to reprocess the 5' RACE reads, holding one entry per CDR3 protein. The table lists around 4,400 distinct CDR3 sequences, roughly 35% of them singletons. The V gene is TRBV21-1, the J gene TRBJ2-1; TRBD1, the table's D call, lacks a check against the DNA. TRBV21-1 has pseudogene status. This TCR came from a male donor with early-stage non-small cell lung cancer. Specimen: PBMCs, collected at surgery. CDR3 coding DNA: TGTGCCAGCTCCCGATCCTACAATGAGCAGTTCTTC. As protein: CASSRSYNEQFF.